This record concerns one T cell receptor (beta chain) sequence. Its cognate antigen is unknown. This sample is drawn from a study of shared clonotypes between healthy human individuals. Study-level information: The study drew on two women and a few men aged 18 to 49 as donors. The study's findings and limits: The authors sampled blood alone, and tissue repertoires likely differ. On the whole, naive subsets had larger estimated richness than memory subsets had. For sorted subsets, rarefaction showed incomplete sequencing despite large depth.

The repertoire was sequenced with immunoSEQ multiplex PCR; TCRdb's copy has only in-frame clones and lacks some. Among approximately 330,000 clones listed, 73% were seen once. This CDR3 comprises 15 residues. From germline, CDR1 is MDHEN and CDR2 SYDVKM. Trimming took off 5 bases at V and 1 base at J, with 14 bases between the two ends. The chain employs TRBV28 and TRBJ2-5; tentatively, D is TRBD1 or TRBD2 (5 bases each). Sequencing was done on a sample of memory CD4+ T cells sorted from blood. Indicated subset: CD45RA-negative fraction. The receptor was derived from a man aged 25-40 years in good health. The CDR3 DNA sequence: TGTGCCAGCAGTCCCGGGGACGGAATCCAAGAGACCCAGTACTTC. Translation: CASSPGDGIQETQYF.